These 2 T cell receptor beta chains were sequenced from one sample in a study of blood T cell repertoires in COVID-19. The table came from immunoSEQ multiplex PCR; TCRdb's copy has only in-frame clones and leaves some out. The table lists about 210,000 clones, approximately 81% of them singletons, with around 9.3% in the top ten. Sequencing used PBMCs or T cells enriched from blood (not recorded which). These receptors were taken from a woman aged 45-65 years with acute COVID-19.

The V and J genes are TRBV27 and TRBJ2-1, with TRBD1 matching 7 bases. This CDR3 has 15 residues. Per germline, CDR1 MNHEY and CDR2 SMNVEV (reference sequence). J was trimmed by 8 bases and V by 6 bases; bases with no gene match: 13. CDR3 bases: TGTGCCAGCAGCCCCTACTCGACAGGGATGGATGAGCAGTTCTTC. It is translated as CASSPYSTGMDEQFF.

This clone was counted a few times. The chain combines TRBV27 with TRBJ1-5; TRBD1 matches 8 bases. From germline, CDR1 is MNHEY and CDR2 SMNVEV (reference sequence). The J segment lost 2 bases and the V segment lost 5 bases, leaving 5 bases of the junction unmatched. The CDR3 covers 15 residues. The CDR3 DNA follows: TGTGCCAGCAGTACTCAGGGGGCAGGCAATCAGCCCCAGCATTTT. This gives the protein CASSTQGAGNQPQHF.